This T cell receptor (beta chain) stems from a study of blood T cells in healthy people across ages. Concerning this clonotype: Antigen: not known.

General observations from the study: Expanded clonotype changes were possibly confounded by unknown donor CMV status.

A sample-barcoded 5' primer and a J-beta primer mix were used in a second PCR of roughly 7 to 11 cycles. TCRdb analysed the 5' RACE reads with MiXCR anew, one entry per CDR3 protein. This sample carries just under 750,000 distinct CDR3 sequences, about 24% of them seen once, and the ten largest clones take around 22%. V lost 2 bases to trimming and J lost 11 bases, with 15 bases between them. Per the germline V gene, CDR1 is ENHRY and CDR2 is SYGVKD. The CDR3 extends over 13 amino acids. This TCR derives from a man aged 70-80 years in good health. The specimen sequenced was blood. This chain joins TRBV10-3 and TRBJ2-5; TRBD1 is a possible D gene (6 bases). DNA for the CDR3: TGTGCCATCAGTGAGAGTCATGACGGGACACAGTACTTC. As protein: CAISESHDGTQYF.